This TCR beta chain comes out of a study of human T cells and chemical hapten exposure. The germline V and J ends were trimmed by 0 bases and 7 bases, with 4 bases remaining between them. CDR1 SGHDN and CDR2 FVKESK come from the germline V gene. The CDR3 contains 13 residues. Time point indicated: patch test 1, 2 weeks after DPC sensitization. The treatment denotes: therapeutic diphenylcyclopropenone sensitization with weekly scalp DPC. TCRdb re-called the RACE reads through MiXCR, storing one row per CDR3 protein. Among 120,000 or so distinct CDR3 sequences, roughly an eighth were seen once, and the ten largest hold roughly 0.92%.

The clonotype comes from a man aged 18 to 29 with alopecia areata. Some clones in this sample may be carry-over from other donors' samples. The V gene is TRBV14, the J gene TRBJ1-6, with D unclear. The sample here was whole blood, taken in connection with sensitization to the hapten diphenylcyclopropenone (DPC). CDR3: CASSQDINSPLHF. CDR3 DNA sequence: TGTGCCAGCAGCCAAGATATCAATTCACCCCTCCACTTT.